The rows below give T cell receptor beta chains drawn from one sample of a study of cytomegalovirus exposure and HLA in healthy donors. Profiling relied on immunoSEQ multiplex PCR, and the TCRdb table lists in-frame clones only, not all of them. The top ten clones hold 2.1% of a sample with about 130,000 clones, roughly 80% of them seen once. The sequencing input was PBMCs. These receptors were collected from a woman aged 40 to 55 in good health and CMV-seropositive. Each CDR3 is given with its conserved first and last residue. D genes are given only for firm matches. Clone sizes are given selectively: once, few, many, or a class where the clone is expanded.

abundance,v_gene,d_gene,j_gene,CDR3nt,CDR3aa
NA,TRBV6-5,TRBD1,TRBJ1-1,TGTGCCACCAACAGGGGATCCGAAGCTTTCTTT,CATNRGSEAFF
NA,TRBV6-1,NA,TRBJ2-7,TGTGCCAGCAGTATAACCGGGACACTTTACTACGAGCAGTACTTC,CASSITGTLYYEQYF
NA,TRBV7-9,NA,TRBJ2-7,TGTGCCAGCAGCTCCACAGGGAGTTACGAGCAGTACTTC,CASSSTGSYEQYF
few,TRBV7-2,TRBD1,TRBJ1-5,TGTGCCAGCAGCTTAACTACCGGGACAGGGGGAATGAGCAATCAGCCCCAGCATTTT,CASSLTTGTGGMSNQPQHF
few,TRBV7-2,NA,TRBJ1-1,TGTGCCAGCAGCTTAGTAGTGAACACTGAAGCTTTCTTT,CASSLVVNTEAFF
once,TRBV5-1,NA,TRBJ1-2,TGCGCCAGCAGCTTGGGGGGCCCCAACTATGGCTACACCTTC,CASSLGGPNYGYTF
NA,TRBV9,NA,TRBJ2-1,TGTGCCAGCAGCGTAGGGCAGACTAACAATGAGCAGTTCTTC,CASSVGQTNNEQFF
NA,TRBV30,NA,TRBJ2-1,TGTGCCTGGAGTGTACCGGTCGGGTTCCGCTACAATGAGCAGTTCTTC,CAWSVPVGFRYNEQFF
NA,TRBV5-1,NA,TRBJ2-3,TGCGCCAGCAGCACAGGGTTCAACACAGATACGCAGTATTTT,CASSTGFNTDTQYF
NA,TRBV19,NA,TRBJ2-2,TGTGCCAGTAGTACCTCTAGCGACCGCGGGGAGCTGTTTTTT,CASSTSSDRGELFF
few,TRBV2,NA,TRBJ1-1,TGTGCCAGCAGTGAATTTCTGGCTGGCCTTGGACGACAGGCCCACACTGAAGCTTTCTTT,CASSEFLAGLGRQAHTEAFF
NA,TRBV2,TRBD1,TRBJ1-2,TGTGCCAATCAACAGGGGGCGGACTATGGCTACACCTTC,CANQQGADYGYTF
few,TRBV19,NA,TRBJ1-1,TGTGCCAGTAGTATAGACCAGGGGACGTTAACTGAAGCTTTCTTT,CASSIDQGTLTEAFF
NA,TRBV6-1,NA,TRBJ2-5,TGTGCCAGCAGTGAGACCAGGCGAGAGACCCAGTACTTC,CASSETRRETQYF
NA,TRBV27,TRBD2,TRBJ2-6,TGTGCCAGCAGTTTAAGGGCGGGGGGCCTTTCGAGGAGCTCTGGGGCCAACGTCCTGACTTTC,CASSLRAGGLSRSSGANVLTF
NA,TRBV29-1,TRBD2,TRBJ2-2,TGCAGCGTGACGACGGGGGGGGCAGACACCGGGGAGCTGTTTTTT,CSVTTGGADTGELFF
NA,TRBV4-2,NA,TRBJ1-2,TGTGCCAGCAGCCCAACCCATGATGGGGCCTATGGCTACACCTTC,CASSPTHDGAYGYTF
NA,TRBV4-2,NA,TRBJ1-2,TGTGCCAGCAGCCAAGATCTGAGGGCCGACTATGGCTACACCTTC,CASSQDLRADYGYTF
NA,TRBV4-2,NA,TRBJ1-4,TGTGCCAGCAGCCCTCTGTTAGAGCGCGAAAAACTGTTTTTT,CASSPLLEREKLFF
once,TRBV28,NA,TRBJ1-3,TGTGCCAGCAAGGTCACCGGGGACACCATATATTTT,CASKVTGDTIYF
once,TRBV5-1,NA,TRBJ1-3,TGCGCCAGCAGCGTTGGGGGCCCAAGCTCTGGAAACACCATATATTTT,CASSVGGPSSGNTIYF
NA,TRBV19,TRBD1,TRBJ1-5,TGTGCCAGTAGTCCGCACCGGGACAGGGCTGATCAGCCCCAGCATTTT,CASSPHRDRADQPQHF
NA,TRBV7-6,NA,TRBJ2-2,TGTGCCAGCAGTGAAACAGGGTTAAGGACCGGGGAGCTGTTTTTT,CASSETGLRTGELFF
NA,TRBV4-1,TRBD1,TRBJ2-3,TGCGCCAGCAGCCAGGGACAGGGGTTGCCAGATACGCAGTATTTT,CASSQGQGLPDTQYF
NA,TRBV2,TRBD1,TRBJ1-1,TGTGCCAGCAGTGAAGCGACAGGGGCAGCTTTCTTT,CASSEATGAAFF
once,TRBV30,NA,TRBJ2-3,TGTGCCTGGAGTGTACAAGATACGCAGTATTTT,CAWSVQDTQYF
NA,TRBV27,NA,TRBJ2-7,TGTGCCAGCAGTTTATCCCAGACAGTTACTGGCGAGCAGTACTTC,CASSLSQTVTGEQYF
NA,TRBV27,TRBD1,TRBJ2-5,TGTGCCAGCGGCCGGGACAGGGGGTCCGAGACCCAGTACTTC,CASGRDRGSETQYF
NA,TRBV5-5,TRBD2,TRBJ2-1,TGTGCCAGCAGCTCTCTAGCGGGCAATGAGCAGTTCTTC,CASSSLAGNEQFF
NA,TRBV30,NA,TRBJ1-4,TGTGCCTCCTCGGGGGGCGAAGGAGAAAAACTGTTTTTT,CASSGGEGEKLFF
NA,TRBV7-3,NA,TRBJ2-3,TGTGCCAGCAGCTTGGGTGGAGGGCAAACAGATACGCAGTATTTT,CASSLGGGQTDTQYF
NA,TRBV7-2,TRBD1,TRBJ1-4,TGTGCCAGCAGCGCTCGGACAGGGCGCAGTGAAAAACTGTTTTTT,CASSARTGRSEKLFF
NA,TRBV11-3,TRBD1,TRBJ2-2,TGTGCCAGCAGCCCCGGGACAGGGGGAGAACTGAGGCTGTTTTTT,CASSPGTGGELRLFF
NA,TRBV2,NA,TRBJ2-7,TGTGCCACCAACAGGGAGGGCTACGAGCAGTACTTC,CATNREGYEQYF
once,TRBV2,TRBD1,TRBJ2-2,TGTGCCAGCAGTCGACAGGGGGCCCACACCGGGGAGCTGTTTTTT,CASSRQGAHTGELFF
NA,TRBV7-2,NA,TRBJ2-1,TGTGCCAGCAGCACTCTAGCGAACTCCTACAATGAGCAGTTCTTC,CASSTLANSYNEQFF
NA,TRBV6-1,NA,TRBJ1-2,TGTGCCAGCAGCTCAGGAGGCCCTTATGGCTACACCTTC,CASSSGGPYGYTF
NA,TRBV5-5,TRBD1,TRBJ2-7,TGTGCCAGCAGCTTGGGGGGGACAGCCTACGAGCAGTACTTC,CASSLGGTAYEQYF
once,TRBV27,TRBD1,TRBJ1-5,TGTGCCAACATGAATGGACAGGGGAGTCAGCCCCAGCATTTT,CANMNGQGSQPQHF
NA,TRBV29-1,NA,TRBJ1-1,TGCAGCGTTTGGGGGCTGGACACTGAAGCTTTCTTT,CSVWGLDTEAFF
few,TRBV6-6,NA,TRBJ2-5,TGTGCCAGCAGTGGATCCGGACAGCAAGAGACCCAGTACTTC,CASSGSGQQETQYF
NA,TRBV7-9,NA,TRBJ1-6,TGTGCCAGCAGCTTGACAGGCGCCACTAATTCACCCCTCCACTTT,CASSLTGATNSPLHF
NA,TRBV7-3,NA,TRBJ2-2,TGTGCCAGCAGCCATAGGGGGACCGGGGAGCTGTTTTTT,CASSHRGTGELFF
NA,TRBV7-3,TRBD1,TRBJ2-1,TGTGCCAGCAGCGTGGGACAGAGCTCCTACAATGAGCAGTTCTTC,CASSVGQSSYNEQFF